This T cell receptor (beta chain) emerged from a study of PD-1 blockade in classical Hodgkin lymphoma. Study context: Intravenous infusions of nivolumab 3 mg/kg reached patients every 2 weeks. Study-wide results and limits: Those achieving complete response showed baseline diversity like newly diagnosed patients. By C4D1, CD4+ diversity increased significantly, especially in complete responders. As was reported, newly diagnosed patients showed lower baseline TCR diversity than healthy donors did.

TCRdb's table, derived via immunoSEQ multiplex PCR, lists solely in-frame clones and lacks some. Of around 50,000 clones listed, about 75% were seen once; the top ten hold 12%. A word on this clone: Its antigen is currently unknown.

Specified time point: cycle 4 day 1 (C4D1), after more than five weeks of nivolumab. Patients all relapsed after autologous stem cell transplantation, and there was variation in brentuximab vedotin exposure. The origin of this receptor is a human donor with classical Hodgkin lymphoma. The specimen was peripheral blood mononuclear cells (PBMCs), collected before the fourth cycle of nivolumab.

Here the CDR3 DNA reads TGTGCCAGCAGCTCCTCCCCCGTAAATGAGCAGTTCTTC. This gives the protein CASSSSPVNEQFF. The chain combines TRBV9 with TRBJ2-1; D gene ambiguous. CDR1 and CDR2 from the germline V gene are SGDLS and YYNGEE. This CDR3 comprises 13 residues. V lost 4 bases and J 7 bases, leaving 12 bases between the germline ends.